This is a list of T cell receptor beta chains from one sample in a study of T cells in Graves' hyperthyroidism and ophthalmopathy. TCRdb processed the multiplex PCR reads anew with MiXCR; each CDR3 protein has one entry. The sample has 550,000 to 650,000 distinct CDR3 sequences, approximately 14% seen once; the top ten hold about 14%. Sequencing was carried out using blood. These receptors were collected from a woman aged 35 to 49 with Graves' hyperthyroidism. CDR3s include the opening cysteine and the closing phenylalanine or tryptophan. Fields, in order: clone size, CDR3 length, D gene, V gene, J gene, CDR3 protein, CDR3 DNA. The D gene is left open where the match is weak. Clone size appears in some rows only: once, few, many, or a class for an expanded clone.

abundance: many; len: 16; d_gene: TRBD1; v_gene: TRBV10-3; j_gene: TRBJ2-6; CDR3aa: CAIATGTGGGANVLTF; CDR3nt: TGTGCCATCGCCACCGGGACAGGTGGTGGGGCCAACGTCCTGACTTTC
abundance: many; len: 14; d_gene: -; v_gene: TRBV18; j_gene: TRBJ2-1; CDR3aa: CASSPTGTYNEQFF; CDR3nt: TGTGCCAGCTCACCAACAGGGACCTACAATGAGCAGTTCTTC
abundance: many; len: 14; d_gene: -; v_gene: TRBV28; j_gene: TRBJ2-3; CDR3aa: CASSARGITDTQYF; CDR3nt: TGTGCCAGCAGTGCCAGGGGAATCACAGATACGCAGTATTTT
abundance: -; len: 15; d_gene: TRBD2; v_gene: TRBV19; j_gene: TRBJ2-1; CDR3aa: CASSIEGTSYNEQFF; CDR3nt: TGTGCCAGTAGTATAGAAGGGACTAGTTACAATGAGCAGTTCTTC
abundance: few; len: 13; d_gene: -; v_gene: TRBV20-1; j_gene: TRBJ1-2; CDR3aa: CSAPLGRGDGYTF; CDR3nt: TGCAGTGCCCCTTTGGGCCGAGGGGATGGCTACACCTTC
abundance: few; len: 15; d_gene: TRBD2; v_gene: TRBV19; j_gene: TRBJ2-7; CDR3aa: CASSKVAGFSHEQYF; CDR3nt: TGTGCCAGTAGTAAAGTAGCGGGGTTCTCCCACGAGCAGTACTTC
abundance: few; len: 13; d_gene: -; v_gene: TRBV6-1; j_gene: TRBJ2-2; CDR3aa: CASRRDYTGELFF; CDR3nt: TGTGCCAGCAGGAGGGACTACACCGGGGAGCTGTTTTTT
abundance: few; len: 14; d_gene: -; v_gene: TRBV29-1; j_gene: TRBJ1-3; CDR3aa: CSVNAGTTGNTIYF; CDR3nt: TGCAGCGTTAACGCCGGGACGACCGGAAACACCATATATTTT
abundance: -; len: 14; d_gene: -; v_gene: TRBV3-1; j_gene: TRBJ2-7; CDR3aa: CASSQDSTVYEQYF; CDR3nt: TGTGCCAGCAGCCAAGATTCAACAGTATACGAGCAGTACTTC
abundance: few; len: 16; d_gene: TRBD1; v_gene: TRBV3-1; j_gene: TRBJ2-7; CDR3aa: CASSSPGTGAAYEQYF; CDR3nt: TGTGCCAGCAGCTCACCCGGGACAGGGGCGGCCTACGAGCAGTACTTC
abundance: -; len: 15; d_gene: -; v_gene: TRBV18; j_gene: TRBJ2-1; CDR3aa: CASSPKSSNYNEQFF; CDR3nt: TGTGCCAGCTCACCAAAGTCAAGCAATTACAATGAGCAGTTCTTC
abundance: many; len: 16; d_gene: -; v_gene: TRBV5-1; j_gene: TRBJ2-1; CDR3aa: CASSLGMAGIYNEQFF; CDR3nt: TGCGCCAGCAGCTTGGGTATGGCAGGGATCTACAATGAGCAGTTCTTC
abundance: -; len: 13; d_gene: TRBD1; v_gene: TRBV12-3/TRBV12-4; j_gene: TRBJ1-3; CDR3aa: CASRRGQGYTIYF; CDR3nt: TGTGCCAGCAGAAGGGGACAGGGATACACCATATATTTT
abundance: -; len: 12; d_gene: TRBD1; v_gene: TRBV7-9; j_gene: TRBJ1-1; CDR3aa: CASSGGTGEAFF; CDR3nt: TGTGCCAGCAGCGGCGGGACAGGTGAAGCTTTCTTT
abundance: many; len: 15; d_gene: TRBD2; v_gene: TRBV11-3; j_gene: TRBJ2-7; CDR3aa: CASSSPSGMAGEQYF; CDR3nt: TGTGCCAGCAGCTCTCCTAGCGGGATGGCGGGCGAGCAGTACTTC
abundance: many; len: 13; d_gene: -; v_gene: TRBV3-1; j_gene: TRBJ2-7; CDR3aa: CASSLGYRTEQYF; CDR3nt: TGTGCCAGCAGCCTCGGCTACCGAACAGAGCAGTACTTC
abundance: few; len: 16; d_gene: -; v_gene: TRBV4-1; j_gene: TRBJ1-3; CDR3aa: CASSQDPQGTGNTIYF; CDR3nt: TGCGCCAGCAGCCAAGATCCCCAGGGGACAGGAAACACCATATATTTT
abundance: once; len: 14; d_gene: -; v_gene: TRBV2; j_gene: TRBJ1-1; CDR3aa: CASSGAQGGGRAFF; CDR3nt: TGTGCCAGCAGTGGGGCGCAGGGAGGGGGACGGGCTTTCTTT
abundance: few; len: 16; d_gene: TRBD1; v_gene: TRBV19; j_gene: TRBJ1-2; CDR3aa: CASSRATGQGIYGYTF; CDR3nt: TGTGCCAGTAGTAGGGCGACGGGACAGGGGATTTATGGCTACACCTTC
abundance: -; len: 16; d_gene: -; v_gene: TRBV9; j_gene: TRBJ2-1; CDR3aa: CASSVAPTTAPNDQFF; CDR3nt: TGTGCCAGCAGCGTAGCTCCAACCACTGCCCCCAATGATCAGTTCTTC
abundance: many; len: 17; d_gene: TRBD1; v_gene: TRBV7-9; j_gene: TRBJ2-3; CDR3aa: CASSLGGRDRGTDTQYF; CDR3nt: TGTGCCAGCAGCTTAGGCGGCCGGGACAGGGGCACAGATACGCAGTATTTT
abundance: few; len: 16; d_gene: TRBD1; v_gene: TRBV29-1; j_gene: TRBJ2-7; CDR3aa: CRYRTPFPQGVHEQYF; CDR3nt: TGCAGATACCGCACCCCATTCCCCCAGGGGGTACACGAGCAGTACTTC
abundance: few; len: 15; d_gene: -; v_gene: TRBV29-1; j_gene: TRBJ1-2; CDR3aa: CSVDPSGGLNYGYTF; CDR3nt: TGTAGCGTTGATCCCTCCGGGGGCCTTAACTATGGCTACACCTTC
abundance: many; len: 18; d_gene: TRBD2; v_gene: TRBV2; j_gene: TRBJ2-3; CDR3aa: CASREGSLAGGRTDTQYF; CDR3nt: TGTGCCAGCAGGGAGGGGTCCCTAGCGGGAGGTCGGACAGATACGCAGTATTTT
abundance: -; len: 13; d_gene: -; v_gene: TRBV20-1; j_gene: TRBJ1-2; CDR3aa: CSPVPGGSYGYTF; CDR3nt: TGCAGTCCCGTCCCGGGAGGGTCCTATGGCTACACCTTC
abundance: many; len: 14; d_gene: TRBD1; v_gene: TRBV5-5; j_gene: TRBJ1-1; CDR3aa: CASSFGTGYAEAFF; CDR3nt: TGTGCCAGCAGCTTTGGGACAGGGTACGCTGAAGCTTTCTTT
abundance: many; len: 16; d_gene: TRBD1; v_gene: TRBV10-2; j_gene: TRBJ1-5; CDR3aa: CASRQGLFESNQPQHF; CDR3nt: TGCGCCAGCAGACAGGGGCTTTTCGAAAGCAATCAGCCCCAGCATTTT
abundance: many; len: 16; d_gene: -; v_gene: TRBV24-1; j_gene: TRBJ2-1; CDR3aa: CATSEFDSSSYNEQFF; CDR3nt: TGTGCCACCAGTGAATTTGACAGTAGCTCCTACAATGAGCAGTTCTTC
abundance: many; len: 14; d_gene: -; v_gene: TRBV3-1; j_gene: TRBJ2-5; CDR3aa: CASSEGLPQETQYF; CDR3nt: TGTGCCAGCAGCGAGGGACTCCCCCAAGAGACCCAGTACTTC
abundance: many; len: 14; d_gene: TRBD1; v_gene: TRBV28; j_gene: TRBJ1-2; CDR3aa: CASRPGQGSYGYTF; CDR3nt: TGTGCCAGCAGACCAGGACAGGGCAGCTATGGCTACACCTTC
abundance: many; len: 16; d_gene: -; v_gene: TRBV6-1; j_gene: TRBJ1-5; CDR3aa: CASSEGSTAIQKPQHF; CDR3nt: TGTGCCAGCAGTGAAGGTAGTACAGCCATACAGAAGCCCCAGCATTTT
abundance: many; len: 13; d_gene: TRBD2; v_gene: TRBV5-5; j_gene: TRBJ2-7; CDR3aa: CASSLGLAQKQYF; CDR3nt: TGTGCCAGCAGTTTGGGACTAGCTCAAAAGCAGTACTTC
abundance: -; len: 14; d_gene: TRBD1; v_gene: TRBV6-1; j_gene: TRBJ1-1; CDR3aa: CASRNQDRGLIAFF; CDR3nt: TGTGCCAGCCGTAATCAAGACAGGGGTCTGATTGCTTTCTTT
abundance: many; len: 15; d_gene: -; v_gene: TRBV20-1; j_gene: TRBJ2-1; CDR3aa: CSARDPVFLYNEQFF; CDR3nt: TGCAGTGCTAGAGATCCGGTATTTCTCTACAATGAGCAGTTCTTC
abundance: many; len: 14; d_gene: -; v_gene: TRBV2; j_gene: TRBJ2-7; CDR3aa: CASREDTSAYEQYF; CDR3nt: TGTGCCAGCAGGGAGGACACGTCGGCCTACGAGCAGTACTTC